Ten or more counts support the clone carrying this TCR beta chain. The antigen is not known. The data were taken from a study of T cells in Graves' hyperthyroidism and ophthalmopathy. Study-wide results and limits: A model of 13 V-J features distinguished ophthalmopathy from stable hyperthyroidism. Peripheral blood also featured most of the thyroid clonotypes expanded above 0.001.

The cohort's ophthalmopathy patients, a group with duration under 3 months, had a Clinical Activity Score of at least 3 and a NOSPECS grade of at least 4. Germline lookup yields CDR1 SGHAT and CDR2 FQNNGV. Deletions cut 0 bases from V and 6 bases from J, with 18 bases between. This CDR3 region has 16 residues. RNA transcripts yielded amplified TCR beta CDR3 regions. With the HTBI primer set, the TCR CDR3 went through a first round of RT-PCR. TCRdb re-called the multiplex PCR reads through MiXCR, storing one row per CDR3 protein. This table has around 540,000 distinct CDR3 sequences, about 16% appearing once.

This sequence originates from a woman aged 25 to 39 with Graves' ophthalmopathy. Sequences were obtained from blood. V and J are TRBV11-2 and TRBJ2-7, with D perhaps matching TRBD2 (7 bases). The CDR3 DNA reads as TGTGCCAGCAGCTTAGAAATAAGTGTAGGGGGGGCCGAGCAGTACTTC. This sequence encodes CASSLEISVGGAEQYF.